Listed below are T cell receptor beta chains from one sample, sequenced in a study of graft-versus-host responses after intestinal transplantation. Here immunoSEQ multiplex PCR was the method, and the copy in TCRdb shows in-frame clones only, minus some. The sample has about 80,000 clones, over 80% seen once. The input for sequencing was PBMCs, taken 98 days after intestinal transplantation. The receptor set was obtained from a human patient who received an intestinal transplant, so some T cells may come from the graft donor. The CDR3 runs from the conserved cysteine through the conserved F or W. The order of the fields is J gene, clone size, V gene, D gene, CDR3 protein, CDR3 DNA. The D gene is left open where the match is weak. For some rows the clone size is stated as once, few or many, or as a class when expanded; others skip it.

TRBJ1-2 . TRBV5-1 TRBD1 CASSFNQDRVEGYTF TGCGCCAGCAGCTTTAATCAGGACAGGGTGGAAGGCTACACCTTC
TRBJ2-7 once TRBV6-1 . CASSTYVNPYEQYF TGTGCCAGCAGTACCTACGTCAATCCCTACGAGCAGTACTTC
TRBJ1-2 . TRBV5-4 TRBD1 CASSLTQGADGYTF TGTGCCAGCAGCTTGACCCAGGGGGCGGATGGCTACACCTTC
TRBJ2-1 . TRBV6-1 TRBD2 CASSEGTSGYNEQFF TGTGCCAGCAGTGAAGGGACTAGCGGGTACAATGAGCAGTTCTTC
TRBJ2-7 . TRBV19 . CASKRDTSYEQYF TGTGCCAGTAAAAGGGACACCTCCTACGAGCAGTACTTC
TRBJ2-7 . TRBV10-3 . CAISEYALGGSRYEQYF TGTGCCATCAGTGAGTACGCCCTTGGGGGGAGCCGGTACGAGCAGTACTTC
TRBJ1-3 . TRBV5-1 . CASSLDQGSGNTIYF TGCGCCAGCAGCTTGGATCAAGGCTCTGGAAACACCATATATTTT
TRBJ1-1 . TRBV19 TRBD1 CASSLPFRGRGEAFF TGTGCCAGTAGTCTGCCTTTCAGGGGGCGAGGGGAAGCTTTCTTT
TRBJ2-3 . TRBV2 TRBD2 CASRATSLHTDTQYF TGTGCCAGCAGAGCGACTAGCCTTCACACAGATACGCAGTATTTT
TRBJ1-5 . TRBV28 . CASRFGGQPQHF TGTGCCAGCCGATTTGGTGGGCAGCCCCAGCATTTT
TRBJ1-1 . TRBV9 . CASSVSGNTEAFF TGTGCCAGCAGCGTCTCAGGGAACACTGAAGCTTTCTTT
TRBJ1-2 . TRBV28 . CASSSPVNYGYTF TGTGCCAGCAGTTCGCCAGTCAACTATGGCTACACCTTC
TRBJ1-3 . TRBV9 TRBD1 CASSVETGGNTIYF TGTGCCAGCAGCGTAGAGACAGGGGGAAACACCATATATTTT
TRBJ2-2 . TRBV27 . CASSLAGTPTGELFF TGTGCCAGCAGTTTGGCCGGGACACCAACCGGGGAGCTGTTTTTT
TRBJ2-5 . TRBV9 . CASSVGAGYQETQYF TGTGCCAGCAGCGTAGGGGCAGGGTACCAAGAGACCCAGTACTTC
TRBJ2-1 . TRBV27 TRBD1 CASSTTGYRSNEQFF TGTGCCAGCAGTACGACAGGGTACAGGAGCAATGAGCAGTTCTTC
TRBJ1-2 once TRBV7-9 TRBD1 CASSAGTGANYGYTF TGTGCCAGCAGCGCCGGGACAGGGGCTAACTATGGCTACACCTTC
TRBJ1-3 . TRBV11-2 . CASSLTPRVAAYSGNTIYF TGTGCCAGCAGCTTAACTCCCAGGGTCGCTGCCTACTCTGGAAACACCATATATTTT
TRBJ1-2 . TRBV12-5 TRBD1 CASGSVDRGLPNYGYTF TGTGCTAGTGGTTCAGTTGACAGGGGCCTCCCTAACTATGGCTACACCTTC
TRBJ2-5 . TRBV6-1 TRBD2 CASSGRTWGGQETQYF TGTGCCAGCAGTGGAAGGACGTGGGGGGGCCAAGAGACCCAGTACTTC
TRBJ2-3 . TRBV5-1 TRBD2 CASSSRLAASTDTQYF TGCGCCAGCAGCTCCAGACTAGCGGCTAGCACAGATACGCAGTATTTT
TRBJ2-4 . TRBV28 TRBD2 CASSSLILAGGPKNIQYF TGTGCCAGCAGTTCCTTAATATTAGCGGGAGGCCCCAAAAACATTCAGTACTTC
TRBJ2-3 . TRBV10-2 TRBD2 CASRTSGRDDTQYF TGCGCCAGCAGGACTAGCGGGAGGGACGATACGCAGTATTTT
TRBJ2-1 few TRBV7-3 TRBD2 CASSPPLTSGSNYNEQFF TGTGCCAGCAGCCCCCCTCTTACTAGCGGGAGTAACTACAATGAGCAGTTCTTC
TRBJ2-5 once TRBV6-1 . CASSEAGSLAQYF TGTGCCAGCAGTGAAGCGGGGTCGTTGGCCCAGTACTTC
TRBJ2-1 . TRBV7-6 TRBD2 CASSSVTSGGNYNEQFF TGTGCCAGCAGCTCAGTGACTAGCGGGGGAAACTACAATGAGCAGTTCTTC
TRBJ1-2 once TRBV10-1 . CASAWVYGYTF TGCGCCAGCGCATGGGTTTATGGCTACACCTTC
TRBJ2-7 . TRBV5-6 . CASSLWGTEQYF TGTGCCAGCAGCTTGTGGGGGACCGAGCAGTACTTC
TRBJ2-5 . TRBV18 . CASSPPEETQYF TGTGCCAGCTCACCACCCGAAGAGACCCAGTACTTC
TRBJ2-5 . TRBV29-1 . CSVEGTSDFSYQETQYF TGCAGCGTTGAGGGGACCTCGGACTTCTCGTACCAAGAGACCCAGTACTTC
TRBJ2-5 . TRBV28 TRBD1 CASSSVGTGVTQYF TGTGCCAGCAGTTCGGTCGGGACAGGGGTGACCCAGTACTTC
TRBJ1-4 . TRBV4-1 TRBD1 CASSQEGTGANEKLFF TGCGCCAGCAGCCAAGAGGGGACAGGGGCTAATGAAAAACTGTTTTTT
TRBJ1-1 . TRBV10-1 . CASSEDGGGGDTEAFF TGCGCCAGCAGTGAGGATGGGGGGGGCGGGGACACTGAAGCTTTCTTT
TRBJ2-2 . TRBV10-3 TRBD2 CAISGTSGTGELFF TGTGCCATCAGCGGGACTAGCGGGACCGGGGAGCTGTTTTTT
TRBJ1-1 few TRBV18 TRBD1 CASSLIQGGGEAFF TGTGCCAGCTCACTGATCCAGGGGGGGGGTGAAGCTTTCTTT
TRBJ1-5 once TRBV9 TRBD1 CASSVGGRTGGSQPQHF TGTGCCAGCAGCGTAGGCGGAAGGACAGGGGGTTCTCAGCCCCAGCATTTT
TRBJ2-1 . TRBV7-9 TRBD2 CASSLGGLAGVYAEQFF TGTGCCAGCAGCTTAGGAGGCCTAGCGGGAGTTTACGCTGAGCAGTTCTTC
TRBJ2-6 . TRBV9 . CASSVFGGLQSGANVLTF TGTGCCAGCAGCGTATTCGGGGGGCTCCAATCTGGGGCCAACGTCCTGACTTTC
TRBJ2-1 . TRBV11-2 . CASSLYLTSSHNNEQFF TGTGCCAGCAGCTTATATCTAACTAGCTCCCATAACAATGAGCAGTTCTTC
TRBJ1-6 . TRBV4-1 . CASSQEIGRSYNSPLHF TGCGCCAGCAGCCAAGAAATTGGTCGGTCCTATAATTCACCCCTCCACTTT
TRBJ1-6 . TRBV5-6 . CASSQVGGTTSPLHF TGTGCCAGCAGCCAAGTGGGAGGTACAACTTCACCCCTCCACTTT
TRBJ2-7 . TRBV6-6 TRBD2 CASSSGTIDRHEQYF TGTGCCAGCAGTTCTGGGACTATAGATAGGCACGAGCAGTACTTC
TRBJ2-7 once TRBV27 TRBD1 CASSRPTGTGAGEQYF TGTGCCAGCAGTCGACCGACCGGGACAGGGGCTGGCGAGCAGTACTTC
TRBJ1-3 . TRBV5-1 . CASSLRDGGSGNTIYF TGCGCCAGCAGCTTGCGGGACGGGGGAAGTGGAAACACCATATATTTT
TRBJ2-3 . TRBV7-3 . CASSLGRFSTDTQYF TGTGCCAGCAGCCTAGGGAGGTTCAGCACAGATACGCAGTATTTT
TRBJ2-7 . TRBV9 . CASSVRGRGLEQYF TGTGCCAGCAGCGTAAGGGGTAGGGGCCTCGAGCAGTACTTC
TRBJ1-5 . TRBV5-6 . CASSLRTANQPQHF TGTGCCAGCAGCTTGAGGACAGCCAATCAGCCCCAGCATTTT
TRBJ1-1 . TRBV27 . CASSLKGHTEAFF TGTGCCAGCAGTTTAAAGGGACACACTGAAGCTTTCTTT